What follows describes a single T cell receptor (beta chain). Sequenced by immunoSEQ multiplex PCR; TCRdb stores in-frame clones only, minus some. The data hold around 2.3 million clones, with under 97% observed a single time. The sample originates from a study of shared clonotypes between healthy human individuals. CDR1 and CDR2 (germline): SGHVS, FNYEAQ. Germline trimming cut 5 bases from V and 8 bases from J; bases unmatched to any gene: 13. This CDR3 has 16 amino acids. This TCR was recovered from a man aged 18 to 30 in good health. Sequenced sample: naive CD4+ T cells sorted from blood. Subset described: CD45RA+ positively selected. The V gene is TRBV7-6, the J gene TRBJ1-4; TRBD1 matches at 8 bases. CDR3 region: CASSPNGRGTGEKLFF. CDR3 nucleotide sequence: TGTGCCAGCAGCCCTAACGGCCGCGGGACAGGAGAAAAACTGTTTTTT.